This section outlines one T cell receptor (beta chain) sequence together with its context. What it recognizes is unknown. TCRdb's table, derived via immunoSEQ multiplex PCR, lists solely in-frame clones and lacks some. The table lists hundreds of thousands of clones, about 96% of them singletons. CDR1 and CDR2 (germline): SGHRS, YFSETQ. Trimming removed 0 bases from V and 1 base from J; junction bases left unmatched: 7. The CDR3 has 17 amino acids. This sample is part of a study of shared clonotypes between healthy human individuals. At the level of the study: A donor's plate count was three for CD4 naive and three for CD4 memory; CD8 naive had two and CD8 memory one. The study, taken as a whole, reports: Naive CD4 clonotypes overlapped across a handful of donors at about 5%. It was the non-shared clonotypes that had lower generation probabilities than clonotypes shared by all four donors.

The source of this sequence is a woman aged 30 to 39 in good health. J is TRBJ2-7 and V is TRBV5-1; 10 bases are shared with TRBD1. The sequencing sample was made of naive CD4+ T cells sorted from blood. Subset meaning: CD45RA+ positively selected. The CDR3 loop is CASSLAIRTGGSYEQYF. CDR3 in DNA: TGCGCCAGCAGCTTGGCCATACGGACAGGGGGATCCTACGAGCAGTACTTC.